This T cell receptor beta chain appears in the sequencing data of a study of Ad26.COV2.S vaccination and SARS-CoV-2 variants. Study summary: The donor participated in the COV1001 trial, in its Ad26.COV2.S arm.

Indicated treatment: over 15 received Ad26.COV2.S at low or high dose, single or two shots; about five received placebo; per-sample allocation not given. The samples date from day 63 after the first vaccine or placebo injection. An adult donor aged 18-55 years was enrolled in Boston. Measured with immunoSEQ multiplex PCR; TCRdb has only the in-frame clones, and not every one. This repertoire shows over 450,000 clones, around 89% found once; its top ten account for 1.7%. CDR1 KGHDR and CDR2 SFDVKD come from the germline V gene. The CDR3 is 13 residues long. Trimming stripped 4 bases from V and 5 bases from J, with 8 bases between.

This specimen was peripheral blood, taken in a trial of Ad26.COV2.S vaccine versus placebo. This TCR was recovered from a person between 18 and 65 years old who received the Ad26.COV2.S COVID-19 vaccine or a placebo. J is TRBJ2-1 and V is TRBV24-1, with D unclear. The CDR3 is CATSDISDNEQFF. For the CDR3, the DNA is TGTGCCACCAGTGACATTTCCGACAATGAGCAGTTCTTC.